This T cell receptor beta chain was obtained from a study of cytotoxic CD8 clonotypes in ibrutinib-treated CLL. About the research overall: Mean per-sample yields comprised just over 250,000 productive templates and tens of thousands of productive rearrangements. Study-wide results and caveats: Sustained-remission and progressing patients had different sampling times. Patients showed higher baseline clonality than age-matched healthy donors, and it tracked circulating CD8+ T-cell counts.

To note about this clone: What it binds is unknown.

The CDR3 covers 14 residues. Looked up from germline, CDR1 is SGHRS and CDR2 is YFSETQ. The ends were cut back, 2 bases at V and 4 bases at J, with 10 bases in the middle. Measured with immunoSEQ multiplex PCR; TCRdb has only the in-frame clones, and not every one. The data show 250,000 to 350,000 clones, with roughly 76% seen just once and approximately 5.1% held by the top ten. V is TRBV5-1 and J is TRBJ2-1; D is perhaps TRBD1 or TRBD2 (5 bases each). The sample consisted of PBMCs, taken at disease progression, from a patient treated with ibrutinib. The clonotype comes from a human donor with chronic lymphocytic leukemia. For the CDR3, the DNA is TGCGCCAGCAGCTTTTGGGGGATTTACAATGAGCAGTTCTTC. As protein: CASSFWGIYNEQFF. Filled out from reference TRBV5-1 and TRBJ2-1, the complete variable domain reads KAGVTQTPRYLIKTRGQQVTLSCSPISGHRSVSWYQQTPGQGLQFLFEYFSETQRNKGNFPGRFSGRQFSNSRSEMNVSTLELGDSALYLCASSFWGIYNEQFFGPGTRLTVL.